This T cell receptor beta chain was retrieved from a study of T cells in Graves' hyperthyroidism and ophthalmopathy. As regards this clonotype: The antigen remains undetermined.

RNA transcripts yielded amplified TCR beta CDR3 regions. HTBI primers drove first-round RT-PCR of the TCR CDR3. TCRdb reprocessed the multiplex PCR reads with MiXCR, giving one entry per CDR3 protein. The sample yields approximately 640,000 distinct CDR3 sequences, 45% seen once. Study-level results: Most expanded thyroid clonotypes above 0.001 also appeared in blood.

The germline CDR1 and CDR2 sequences are KGHDR and SFDVKD. The CDR3 has 17 amino acids. The V segment lost 11 bases and the J segment 0 bases; nucleotides outside the gene matches: 15. Sequences were obtained from peripheral blood or thyroid tissue (not recorded which). This receptor was taken from an adult man with Graves' disease, either hyperthyroidism or ophthalmopathy (not recorded which). The V gene is TRBV24-1, the J gene TRBJ1-5; 7 bases agree with TRBD1. The CDR3 DNA sequence: TGTGCCAGCAGCCGAGGGACAGCGGCCGTTAGCAATCAGCCCCAGCATTTT. It specifies CASSRGTAAVSNQPQHF.